One T cell receptor beta chain is described in this entry. Its antigen remains unidentified. Base-call qualities are not available, and no considerably larger clone is one nucleotide away. The data are from a study of vaccination and CD4 T cells after COVID-19 (dated by TCRdb to between 2021 and 2024). In terms of the full investigation: Convalescent patients had a positive SARS-CoV-2 result on nasal swab PCR, and of these patients, some ten had mild disease and one had severe disease. In 10 COVID-19 convalescent patients and 4 infection-naive healthy vaccine recipients, the spike-specific CD4+ TCR repertoire before mRNA vaccination was compared with the repertoire after mRNA vaccination. Control cultures received a CEFX viral epitope pool as the positive control, an HIV-1 Nef peptide pool as the negative control, or no peptide. Six males and four females were included in the convalescent cohort, with two Hispanic individuals, seven Caucasians, two Asians and one multiracial person represented. The cultures were stimulated with overlapping spike peptide pools from SARS-CoV-2 and from the common cold coronaviruses HCoV-NL63, HCoV-OC43 and HCoV-229E. Post-vaccine blood samples were taken a median of 72 days after the second vaccine dose, with a range of roughly 13 to 250 days. Each participant got two doses of either the Pfizer-BioNTech BNT162b2 vaccine (n=8) or the Moderna mRNA-1273 vaccine (n=2). Post-COVID blood samples from convalescent patients were collected a median of about 100 days after diagnosis, with a range of roughly 35 to 180 days. The paper's findings and limits, for the study overall: Among the post-vaccine SARS-CoV-2-reactive clones in convalescent patients, a median roughly 85% showed up only after vaccination, which suggests vaccine-specific priming. The median count of SARS-CoV-2-reactive clonotypes went up from around 21 after infection to a few dozen after vaccination, although the change was not significant. Relatively few convalescent patients were included in the study, and early timepoints after natural infection were not analyzed. Nearly all vaccine-specific clones in convalescent patients (304 of 307) were mono-reactive for SARS-CoV-2 spike rather than cross-reactive with common cold coronaviruses.

The library relied on PCR. At the Johns Hopkins FTIC core, DNA from the cultured CD4+ T cells underwent TCR sequencing with the Oncomine TCR Beta short-read assay. The QIAamp micro DNA kit was used to extract genomic DNA from the cultured CD4+ T cells. The Oncomine TCR Beta libraries from cultured CD4+ T cells were pooled using unique dual indexes and then sequenced on an Illumina iSeq 100. Per the source publication's procedure: Non-productive sequences were removed, and CDR3s that did not start with C, did not end with F or W, or were shorter than 7 amino acids were discarded. Antigen-specific clonotypes were identified with the MANAFEST web application by comparing peptide-stimulated wells with reference and other culture wells. To be called positive, a clone needed an FDR below 0.05, an odds ratio above 5, and a productive frequency above 0.1% in at least two of three replicate wells. A clonotype was classed as cross-reactive if the clonotype showed significant expansion both in SARS-CoV-2 spike wells and in at least one common cold coronavirus spike condition. Using R version 3.6.1, CDR3 homology was evaluated through Levenshtein distances (stringdist) along with unrooted phylogenetic trees (ape). TCRdb itself trimmed the public reads at Q25 with fastp, ran MiXCR and retained productive beta chains. Every distinct CDR3 protein forms one entry, paired with its most common genes and DNA. These V and J calls are TCRdb output, not the study's own analysis. The sample table shows roughly 11,000 distinct CDR3 sequences, and around 77% are seen once. Jointly, the top ten make up 15% to 20% of the sample.

V is clipped by 7 bases and J by 4 bases, and the sequence between their germline boundaries is 22 bases long. The CDR1 and CDR2 encoded by the germline V gene (reference sequence) are DFQATT and SNEGSKA. CDR3 length: 15 amino acids, cysteine to phenylalanine. Just CDR3 DNA is preserved here, 45 bases in frame from base 1. Taken with the paper, the label for treatment or condition translates to: roughly 11-day PBMC culture with coronavirus spike peptide pools or control peptides (ViraFEST assay). To expand antigen-specific T cells with peptide pools and then pick out the expanded clonotypes through TCR sequencing, the study relied on the ViraFEST assay. Positive SARS-CoV-2 PCR tests in the convalescent patients dated from March to December 2020, before Alpha, Beta and Delta variants emerged in the United States. PBMCs were cultured at 1.5 million to 2 million per well in IMDM supplemented with approximately 5.4% human AB serum and about 10 IU/ml IL-2, with 9.5 to 10 ug/ml peptide pools added. Half of the culture medium was replaced with fresh IL-2-containing medium on days 3 and 7. Once the cells had been in culture for over 9 days, the EasySep CD4+ T cell isolation kit was used to isolate CD4+ T cells by negative selection. PBMCs were separated from whole blood using Ficoll-Paque Plus gradient centrifugation and then either used fresh or cryopreserved at -140C. Triplicate wells were generally used for each culture condition.

The receptor's source is a human donor who had recovered from COVID-19. The chain employs TRBV20-1 and TRBJ1-2, with the D gene not clear enough to name. Sequencing was performed on CD4+ T cells from blood, cultured in vitro. The nucleotide sequence is given as TGCAGTGGCTGGAACGGGCCTAGTGGCCTCTATGGCTACACCTTC. Protein translation: CSGWNGPSGLYGYTF.